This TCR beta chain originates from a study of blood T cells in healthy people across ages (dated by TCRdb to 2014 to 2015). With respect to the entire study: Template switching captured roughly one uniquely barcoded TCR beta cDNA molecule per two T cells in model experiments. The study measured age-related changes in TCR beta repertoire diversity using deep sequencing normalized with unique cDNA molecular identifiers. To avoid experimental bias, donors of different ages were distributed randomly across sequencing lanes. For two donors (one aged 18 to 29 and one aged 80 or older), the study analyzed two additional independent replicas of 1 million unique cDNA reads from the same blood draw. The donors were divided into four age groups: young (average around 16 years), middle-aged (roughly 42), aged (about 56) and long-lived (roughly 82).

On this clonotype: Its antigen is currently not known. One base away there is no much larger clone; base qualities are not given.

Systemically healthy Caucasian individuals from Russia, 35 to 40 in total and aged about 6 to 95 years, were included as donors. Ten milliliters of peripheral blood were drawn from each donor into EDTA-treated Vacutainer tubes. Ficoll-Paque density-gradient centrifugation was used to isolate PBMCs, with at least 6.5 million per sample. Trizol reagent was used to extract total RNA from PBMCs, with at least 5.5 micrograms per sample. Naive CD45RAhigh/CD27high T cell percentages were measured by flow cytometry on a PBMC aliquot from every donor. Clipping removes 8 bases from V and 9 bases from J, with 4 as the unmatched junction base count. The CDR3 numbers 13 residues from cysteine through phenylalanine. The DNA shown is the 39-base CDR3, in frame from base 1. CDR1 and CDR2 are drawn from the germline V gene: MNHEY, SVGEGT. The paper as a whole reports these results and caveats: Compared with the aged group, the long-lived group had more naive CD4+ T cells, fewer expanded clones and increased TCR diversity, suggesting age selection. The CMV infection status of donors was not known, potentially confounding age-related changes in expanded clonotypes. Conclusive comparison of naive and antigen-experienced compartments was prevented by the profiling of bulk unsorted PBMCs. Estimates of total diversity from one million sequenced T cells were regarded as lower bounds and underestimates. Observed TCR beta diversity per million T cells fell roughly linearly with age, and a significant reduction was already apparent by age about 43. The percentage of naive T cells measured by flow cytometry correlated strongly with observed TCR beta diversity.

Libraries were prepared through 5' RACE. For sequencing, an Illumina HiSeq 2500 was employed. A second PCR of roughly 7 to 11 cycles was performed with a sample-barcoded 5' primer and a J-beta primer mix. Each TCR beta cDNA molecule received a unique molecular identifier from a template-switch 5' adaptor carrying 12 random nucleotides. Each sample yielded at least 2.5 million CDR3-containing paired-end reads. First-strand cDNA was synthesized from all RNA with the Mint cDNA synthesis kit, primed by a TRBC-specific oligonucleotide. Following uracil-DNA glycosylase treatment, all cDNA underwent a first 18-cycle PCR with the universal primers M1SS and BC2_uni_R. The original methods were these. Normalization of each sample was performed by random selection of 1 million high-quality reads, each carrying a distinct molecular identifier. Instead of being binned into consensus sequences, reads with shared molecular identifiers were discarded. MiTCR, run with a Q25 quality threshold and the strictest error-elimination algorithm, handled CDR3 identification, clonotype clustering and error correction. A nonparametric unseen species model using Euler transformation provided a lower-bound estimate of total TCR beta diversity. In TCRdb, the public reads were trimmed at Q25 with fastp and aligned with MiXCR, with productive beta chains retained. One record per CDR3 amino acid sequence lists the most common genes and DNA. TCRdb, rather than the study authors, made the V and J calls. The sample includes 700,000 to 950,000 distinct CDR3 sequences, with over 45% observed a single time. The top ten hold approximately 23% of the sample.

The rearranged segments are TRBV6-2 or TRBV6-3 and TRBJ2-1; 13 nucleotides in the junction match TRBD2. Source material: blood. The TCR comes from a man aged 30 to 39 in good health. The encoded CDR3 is CASGLAGVSEQFF. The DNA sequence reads TGTGCCAGCGGACTAGCGGGAGTCAGTGAGCAGTTCTTC.